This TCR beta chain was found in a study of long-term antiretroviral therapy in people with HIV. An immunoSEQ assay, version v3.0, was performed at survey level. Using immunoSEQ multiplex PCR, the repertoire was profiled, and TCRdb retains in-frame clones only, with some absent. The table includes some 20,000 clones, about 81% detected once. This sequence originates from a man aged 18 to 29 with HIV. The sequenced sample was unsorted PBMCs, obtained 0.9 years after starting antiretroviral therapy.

CDR3 in amino acids: CASSAAYRGETQYF. The CDR3 nucleotides are TGTGCCAGCAGCGCTGCCTACAGGGGCGAGACCCAGTACTTC. The V call is TRBV9, the J call TRBJ2-5, with TRBD1 identical over 7 bases. This CDR3 comprises 14 residues. After removal of 3 bases from V and 5 bases from J, the junction contained 7 bases not matched to a gene. The germline CDR1 and CDR2 sequences are SGDLS and YYNGEE.